The clone carrying this T cell receptor (beta chain) was picked up a small number of times. The antigen is undetermined. CDR3 length equals 14 residues. The germline V gene has CDR1 SQVTM and CDR2 ANQGSEA. Trimming took off 4 bases at V and 8 bases at J, with 20 bases between the two ends. The data derive from a study of T cells in Graves' hyperthyroidism and ophthalmopathy. Study-level findings and limits: A 13 V-J signature model discriminated ophthalmopathy versus stable hyperthyroidism.

Based on clinical symptoms, serum thyroxine and TRAb, thyroid ultrasound and orbital computed tomography, diagnoses were reached. It was RNA transcripts that yielded the amplified TCR beta CDR3 regions. A first-round RT-PCR of the TCR CDR3 used the HTBI primer set. Using its own MiXCR run on the multiplex PCR reads, TCRdb lists one record per CDR3 protein. This sample has 750,000 to 950,000 distinct CDR3 sequences, with 35% to 45% found just once. The V and J genes are TRBV29-1 and TRBJ1-2, with a tentative D call TRBD1 (6 bases). This sequence was found in a man aged 18 to 30 with Graves' hyperthyroidism. The sample was blood. The CDR3 sequence: CSVAGLRGSQGYTF. The DNA for the CDR3 is TGCAGCGTTGCCGGTTTGAGGGGGTCGCAAGGCTACACCTTC. Together with reference TRBV29-1 and TRBJ1-2, the CDR3 gives the full variable domain: SAVISQKPSRDICQRGTSLTIQCQVDSQVTMMFWYRQQPGQSLTLIATANQGSEATYESGFVIDKFPISRPNLTFSTLTVSNMSPEDSSIYLCSVAGLRGSQGYTFGSGTRLTVV.